This TCR beta chain was obtained from a study of T cell responses to AZD1222 COVID-19 vaccine. V was pared by 4 bases and J by 1 base, with 5 bases between. Germline CDR1 and CDR2: SNHLY and FYNNEI. The CDR3 has 12 residues. Profiled with immunoSEQ multiplex PCR; TCRdb holds only in-frame clones, not every one. The sample records 90,000 to 95,000 clones, approximately 90% being singletons. The receptor was isolated from an adult in good health. The sequences come from peripheral blood, collected on day 0 of AZD1222 vaccination. The chain combines TRBV2 with TRBJ2-7; D is ambiguous. CDR3 protein: CASSATSYEQYF. The CDR3 coding sequence is TGTGCCAGCAGTGCGACGTCCTACGAGCAGTACTTC.